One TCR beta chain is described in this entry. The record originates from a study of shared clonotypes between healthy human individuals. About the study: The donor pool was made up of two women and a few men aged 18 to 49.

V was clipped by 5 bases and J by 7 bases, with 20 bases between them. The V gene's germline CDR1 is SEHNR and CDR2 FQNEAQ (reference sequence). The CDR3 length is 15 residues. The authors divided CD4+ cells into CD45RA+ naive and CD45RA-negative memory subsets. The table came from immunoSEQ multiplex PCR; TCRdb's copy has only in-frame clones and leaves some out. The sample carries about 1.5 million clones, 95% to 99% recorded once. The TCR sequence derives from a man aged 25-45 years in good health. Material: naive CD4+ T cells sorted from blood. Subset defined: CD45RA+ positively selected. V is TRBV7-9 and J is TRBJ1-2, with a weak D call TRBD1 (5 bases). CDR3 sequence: CASSAPIGDGTGYTF. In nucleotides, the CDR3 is TGTGCCAGCAGCGCCCCAATCGGGGACGGAACTGGCTACACCTTC.